Listed below are T cell receptor beta chains from one sample, sequenced in a study of monozygotic twins with inflammatory bowel disease. TCRdb reprocessed the 5' RACE reads and keeps a single row for each CDR3 protein, giving no DNA. The table lists some 330,000 distinct CDR3 sequences, with 5.6% in the top ten. Sequencing was carried out using blood. The receptors derive from a human donor with ulcerative colitis or Crohn's disease, or a healthy co-twin of an affected twin (not recorded which). The CDR3 runs from the conserved cysteine through the conserved F or W. Fields, in order: V gene, J gene, CDR3 protein.

V: TRBV12-3/TRBV12-4; J: TRBJ2-1; CDR3: CASSLNLAGREQFF
V: TRBV24-1; J: TRBJ2-1; CDR3: CATSDFPDRAPGRAPHNEQFF
V: TRBV7-2; J: TRBJ1-6; CDR3: CASSFSDLNSPLHF
V: TRBV2; J: TRBJ1-5; CDR3: CASSIDTGNQPQHF
V: TRBV11-2; J: TRBJ2-6; CDR3: CASSSPTISGANVLTF
V: TRBV14; J: TRBJ2-1; CDR3: CASSEKTLPTYEQFF
V: TRBV29-1; J: TRBJ2-3; CDR3: CSVVGGSTDTQYF
V: TRBV9; J: TRBJ2-2; CDR3: CASSLGPGVTGELFF
V: TRBV7-7; J: TRBJ2-1; CDR3: CASSTGRSSYNEQFF
V: TRBV20-1; J: TRBJ2-5; CDR3: CSAEKSGIQETQYF
V: TRBV7-2; J: TRBJ2-2; CDR3: CASSLRATGSSGELFF
V: TRBV9; J: TRBJ2-7; CDR3: CASSVGAGGSYEQYF